The next 27 T cell receptor beta chains were all read from a single sample in a study of T cells in Graves' hyperthyroidism and ophthalmopathy. RNA transcripts provided the source from which TCR beta CDR3 regions were amplified. When the TCR CDR3 underwent first-round RT-PCR, the HTBI primer set was used. MiXCR, applied by TCRdb to the multiplex PCR reads, yields one record per CDR3 protein. The table shows hundreds of thousands of distinct CDR3 sequences, with roughly 45% occurring only once. Sequencing was performed on peripheral blood or thyroid tissue (not recorded which). These receptors originate from an adult man with Graves' disease, either hyperthyroidism or ophthalmopathy (not recorded which).

This clonotype was seen ten or more times. The gene calls are TRBV2 and TRBJ1-5; possibly TRBD1 for D (6 bases). The CDR3 is 15 amino acids. Germline V gene data show CDR1 as SNHLY and CDR2 as FYNNEI. Between the trimmed V and J ends, which lost 9 bases and 0 bases, there was a span of 15 bases. The CDR3 here is CASSNRVHSNQPQHF. DNA of the CDR3: TGTGCCAGTTCGAACAGGGTACATAGCAATCAGCCCCAGCATTTT.

This chain uses TRBV7-9 with TRBJ2-7; no firm D call. Trimming shortened V by 6 bases and J by 0 bases, and 15 bases separated the two germline ends. Looked up from germline, CDR1 is SEHNR and CDR2 is FQNEAQ (reference sequence). CDR3 length equals 15 residues. The CDR3 region is CASSTPMVGSYEQYF. CDR3 in DNA: TGTGCCAGCAGTACCCCGATGGTGGGCTCCTACGAGCAGTACTTC.

The table lists this clonotype with a few counts. The chain couples TRBV5-1 to TRBJ2-5; no clear D gene. This CDR3 has 14 amino acids. Between the trimmed V and J ends, which lost 4 bases and 5 bases, there was a span of 15 bases. The germline gives CDR1 SGHRS, CDR2 YFSETQ. Written as DNA, the CDR3 is TGCGCCAGCAGCCAAATCAAAATTGGGGAGACCCAGTACTTC. The encoded protein is CASSQIKIGETQYF.

This clonotype was recorded many times. This chain links TRBV25-1 with TRBJ1-2, with D maybe TRBD1 (5 bases). The CDR3 extends over 13 amino acids. With 5 bases removed from V and 1 base from J, the gap between germline ends came to 8 bases. Germline V gives CDR1 MGHDK, CDR2 SYGVNS. The CDR3, as DNA: TGTGCCAGCAGTTGGGGGAGTAACTATGGCTACACCTTC. Its translation is CASSWGSNYGYTF.

For this clonotype: Lacking the conserved final phenylalanine or tryptophan, this CDR3 likely reflects a read error. The chain employs TRBV4-3 and TRBJ2-7, with D tentatively TRBD2 (6 bases). The V end lost 1 base, the J end lost 1 base, and 8 bases lay between the germline ends. Germline loops: CDR1 LGHNA, CDR2 YSLEER. The length of the CDR3 is 14 residues. The CDR3 loop is CASSQVGRSYEQYL. The CDR3 bases are TGCGCCAGCAGCCAAGTCGGGAGATCCTACGAGCAGTACCTC.

This clonotype was seen a few times. A clone one base away is much larger, so this may be a read error. The rearrangement links TRBV5-4 to TRBJ2-7, with D possibly being TRBD2 (6 bases). Looked up from germline, CDR1 is SGHNT and CDR2 is YYREEE (reference sequence). This CDR3 comprises 15 residues. V lost 3 bases and J 3 bases, leaving 16 bases between the germline ends. In nucleotides, the CDR3 is TGTGCCAGCAGCTGGGGCGGAGGGCAGCTCTACGAGCAGTACTTC. This translates into CASSWGGGQLYEQYF. The complete variable domain, with remaining parts taken from reference TRBV5-4 and TRBJ2-7, reads ETGVTQSPTHLIKTRGQQVTLRCSSQSGHNTVSWYQQALGQGPQFIFQYYREEENGRGNFPPRFSGLQFPNYSSELNVNALELDDSALYLCASSWGGGQLYEQYFGPGTRLTVT.

There are a few counts of this clonotype. V and J are TRBV5-1 and TRBJ1-1; D not resolved. Germline V CDR1 and CDR2: SGHRS, YFSETQ. This CDR3 spans 15 amino acids. V was pared by 4 bases and J by 2 bases, with 15 bases between. The CDR3 region is CASSPRPNLNTEAFF. Here the CDR3 DNA reads TGCGCCAGCAGCCCAAGACCGAACCTTAACACTGAAGCTTTCTTT.

This clonotype has a handful of counts. CDR3 coding DNA: TGTGCCAGCAGTGAAGGGGTGCGAGAGACCCAGTACTTC. The encoded protein is CASSEGVRETQYF. The gene calls are TRBV7-3 and TRBJ2-5; maybe TRBD1 (5 bases). V gave up 6 bases and J gave up 4 bases, with 12 bases separating them. CDR1 SGHTA and CDR2 FQGTGA come from the germline V gene. The CDR3 runs 13 residues.

This clonotype has ten or more counts. The chain links TRBV10-3 to TRBJ1-6, with D unclear. The CDR3 is 13 residues long. In germline, CDR1 is ENHRY, CDR2 SYGVKD. Trimming left V 4 bases short and J 7 bases short, with 8 bases between. CDR3 nucleotide sequence: TGTGCCATCAGTGGATACTCCAATTCACCCCTCCACTTT. This codes for CAISGYSNSPLHF.

The J gene is TRBJ1-1, the V gene TRBV7-9; the D is unclear. Germline CDR1 reads SEHNR; CDR2 reads FQNEAQ (reference sequence). The V gene lost 3 bases and the J gene lost 0 bases, with 8 bases spanning the gap. The CDR3 contains 14 residues. Written as DNA, the CDR3 is TGTGCCAGCAGCTTGTTTGTACTGAACACTGAAGCTTTCTTT. Amino acids: CASSLFVLNTEAFF.

This clonotype was observed many times. V and J are TRBV9 and TRBJ1-1; 8 bases map to TRBD1. Germline CDR1 reads SGDLS; CDR2 reads YYNGEE. V gave up 4 bases and J gave up 0 bases; unmatched junction bases: 5. This CDR3 region has 15 residues. For the CDR3, the DNA is TGTGCCAGCAGCTCCCGGACAGGGCTGAACACTGAAGCTTTCTTT. It specifies CASSSRTGLNTEAFF. The whole variable domain, remainder taken from reference TRBV9 and TRBJ1-1, is DSGVTQTPKHLITATGQRVTLRCSPRSGDLSVYWYQQSLDQGLQFLIQYYNGEERAKGNILERFSAQQFPDLHSELNLSSLELGDSALYFCASSSRTGLNTEAFFGQGTRLTVV.

A word on this clonotype: A much larger clone sits a single nucleotide away, making a read error possible. V usage is TRBV7-3 and J usage is TRBJ1-4, with a possible D match to TRBD1 (6 bases). This CDR3 region has 13 residues. V lost 2 bases, J lost 8 bases, and 9 bases lay in between. Germline V gives CDR1 SGHTA, CDR2 FQGTGA. The CDR3 region has the DNA TGTGCCAGCAGCTTATGGCAGGGGGAAAAACTGTTTTTT. Encoded protein: CASSLWQGEKLFF.

This clonotype was seen only a few times. This chain uses TRBV6-5 with TRBJ1-5; a possible D gene is TRBD1 (6 bases). Trimming left V 2 bases short and J 3 bases short, with 8 bases between. The germline V gene encodes CDR1 MNHEY and CDR2 SVGAGI. This CDR3 is 14 amino acids long. The CDR3: CASSYAGVNQPQHF. The DNA of the CDR3 is TGTGCCAGCAGTTACGCAGGGGTCAATCAGCCCCAGCATTTT.

The CDR3 spells CAISRDRGDSTEAFF. CDR3 in DNA: TGTGCCATCAGTCGGGACAGGGGAGATAGCACTGAAGCTTTCTTT. The chain joins TRBV10-3 to TRBJ1-1; 10 bases map to TRBD1. V lost 5 bases and J lost 4; bases outside the gene matches: 7. The CDR3 is 15 residues long. In germline, CDR1 is ENHRY, CDR2 SYGVKD.

The V call is TRBV25-1, the J call TRBJ1-5; 8 nucleotides agree with TRBD1. Germline V gene data show CDR1 as MGHDK and CDR2 as SYGVNS. There are 15 residues in the CDR3. Trimming removed 4 bases from V and 6 bases from J; junction bases left unmatched: 8. The CDR3 protein is CASSARDRGPQPQHF. The CDR3 DNA follows: TGTGCCAGCAGTGCTAGAGACAGGGGCCCTCAGCCCCAGCATTTT.

Notes on this clonotype: With a much larger clone just one base away, this may be a read error. The chain links TRBV2 to TRBJ1-4, with D uncertain. There are 14 residues in the CDR3. Germline CDR1 SNHLY, CDR2 FYNNEI. CDR3 protein: CASSADIRGEKLLF. CDR3 bases: TGTGCCAGCAGCGCCGACATACGTGGTGAAAAACTGCTTTTT.

V and J are TRBV20-1 and TRBJ2-7; 13 bases line up with TRBD2. This CDR3 has 15 amino acids. Trimming removed 6 bases from V and 3 bases from J; junction bases left unmatched: 8. Germline assignment: CDR1 DFQATT and CDR2 SNEGSKA (reference sequence). CDR3 sequence: CSAGTSGKGFYEQYF. DNA for the CDR3: TGCAGTGCCGGGACTAGCGGGAAAGGTTTCTACGAGCAGTACTTC.

This chain connects TRBV7-9 to TRBJ1-1; D is unresolved. Germline loops: CDR1 SEHNR, CDR2 FQNEAQ (reference sequence). V dropped 2 bases and J dropped 5 bases, with 9 bases sitting between them. The CDR3 runs 13 residues. Written as DNA, the CDR3 is TGTGCCAGCAGCTTAAATATGGGTACTGAAGCTTTCTTT. Encoded protein: CASSLNMGTEAFF.

V is TRBV7-9 and J is TRBJ1-2; D is ambiguous. Germline V CDR1 and CDR2: SEHNR, FQNEAQ (reference sequence). The V and J ends lost 3 bases and 7 bases respectively, with 9 bases between them. The CDR3 extends over 12 amino acids. This CDR3 is CASSFNRGGYTF. In nucleotides, the CDR3 is TGTGCCAGCAGCTTTAATCGAGGTGGCTACACCTTC. The variable domain in full, completed from reference TRBV7-9 and TRBJ1-2, reads DTGVSQNPRHKITKRGQNVTFRCDPISEHNRLYWYRQTLGQGPEFLTYFQNEAQLEKSRLLSDRFSAERPKGSFSTLEIQRTEQGDSAMYLCASSFNRGGYTFGSGTRLTVV.

The chain has TRBV29-1 and TRBJ2-2; D is undetermined. Trimming shortened V by 6 bases and J by 7 bases, and 15 bases separated the two germline ends. This CDR3 is 13 amino acids long. Germline V gene data show CDR1 as SQVTM and CDR2 as ANQGSEA. The CDR3, as DNA: TGCAGCGTCTCGGGCGTGGGTCACGGGGAGCTGTTTTTT. Translating gives CSVSGVGHGELFF.

V is TRBV2 and J is TRBJ2-7, with 9 bases fitting TRBD2. The junction had 10 bases not matched to a gene; V was cut back by 6 bases and J by 7 bases. Germline CDR1 is SNHLY and CDR2 is FYNNEI. The length of the CDR3 is 14 residues. CDR3 bases: TGTGCCAGCAGCCAAGTAGCGGGGGCCCTGGAGCAGTACTTC. It yields the protein CASSQVAGALEQYF.

This clonotype has a handful of counts. This sequence joins TRBV3-1 and TRBJ2-7, with TRBD1 identical over 7 bases. The CDR3 is 15 residues long. Looked up from germline, CDR1 is LGHDT and CDR2 is YNNKEL (reference sequence). V shed 4 bases, J shed 1 base, and the junction held 7 bases outside the gene matches. The CDR3 DNA follows: TGTGCCAGCAGCCGGGACAGCAGTACTTCCTACGAGCAGTACTTC. Protein sequence: CASSRDSSTSYEQYF.

This clonotype appeared a few times. The chain employs TRBV7-2 and TRBJ1-5; no clear D. Trimming stripped 5 bases from V and 4 bases from J, with 9 bases between. The CDR3 is made up of 13 amino acids. Germline V gene data show CDR1 as SGHTA and CDR2 as FQGNSA. The CDR3 region is CASSLPPNQPQHF. The CDR3 nucleotides read TGTGCCAGCAGCCTCCCCCCTAATCAGCCCCAGCATTTT.

This clonotype has a count of ten or more. The rearrangement joins TRBV2 to TRBJ2-5, with 7 positions matching TRBD1. The J segment lost 1 base and the V segment lost 6 bases, leaving 5 bases of the junction unmatched. The CDR3 has 14 amino acids. CDR1 is SNHLY, CDR2 FYNNEI, per germline. This chain's CDR3 is CASRVAGGQETQYF. The DNA of the CDR3 is TGTGCCAGCAGGGTGGCAGGGGGCCAAGAGACCCAGTACTTC.

This sequence joins TRBV6-5 and TRBJ1-2; 9 nucleotides match TRBD1. Germline V gene sequence: CDR1 MNHEY, CDR2 SVGAGI. The CDR3 loop spans 14 amino acids. V was pared by 2 bases and J by 6 bases, with 4 bases of the junction left unmatched. The CDR3 DNA is TGTGCCAGCAGTTACAATCGGGACAGGGATGGCTACACCTTC. Encoded protein: CASSYNRDRDGYTF.

This clonotype is a singleton in its sample. The chain is built from TRBV29-1 and TRBJ1-5; no clear D. The CDR3 length is 14 residues. V shed 4 bases and J shed 5 bases, with 15 bases lying between them. Per germline, CDR1 SQVTM and CDR2 ANQGSEA. For the CDR3, the DNA is TGCAGCGTTGTAACGACCGGAAGAGATCAGCCCCAGCATTTT. It encodes CSVVTTGRDQPQHF.

This clonotype turned up a few times. The chain links TRBV6-1 to TRBJ2-7, with 8 bases identical to TRBD2. Losses at the gene ends were 5 bases for V and 2 bases for J; bases not matched to a gene: 5. The CDR3 spans 14 residues. Per germline, CDR1 MNHNS and CDR2 SASEGT. DNA of the CDR3: TGTGCCAGCAGTCAGCGGGAGTCCGCCTACGAGCAGTACTTC. Translated, it gives CASSQRESAYEQYF.